Below are 14 T cell receptor beta chains sequenced from a single sample in a study of blood T cells in healthy people across ages. It was with a sample-barcoded 5' primer and a J-beta primer mix that a second PCR of roughly 6 to 12 cycles was run. TCRdb fed the 5' RACE reads into MiXCR, producing one record per CDR3 protein. Of roughly 1,100,000 distinct CDR3 sequences listed, around 27% are singletons. This same sample was also taken into another study, of T cells of mothers and their children.

Input material: blood. These receptors were taken from a girl aged 2-10 years in good health.

This chain connects TRBV7-3 to TRBJ2-5; TRBD1 agrees at 7 bases. TRBJ2-1 matches the DNA end more closely, so the J call is doubtful. Germline V lookup: CDR1 SGHTA, CDR2 FQGTGA. CDR3 size: 15 residues. CDR3 protein: CASSSTGTTGDEQFF. The CDR3 DNA is TGTGCCAGCAGCTCGACAGGGACAACCGGGGATGAGCAGTTCTTC.

The chain recombines TRBV12-3 or TRBV12-4 with TRBJ1-2, with D perhaps matching TRBD1 (5 bases). The V end was cut by 4 bases, the J end by 3 bases, with 27 bases between. The CDR3 contains 19 residues. The CDR3 DNA follows: TGTGCCAGCAGTTCTTCCCGGAGGGGTCTCCTTTTGGGGGACTATGGCTACACCTTC. Translating gives CASSSSRRGLLLGDYGYTF.

The chain recombines TRBV15 with TRBJ2-1; no clear D. V was shortened by 4 bases and J by 8 bases, with 12 bases between the two germline ends. Germline V gene data show CDR1 as LNHNV and CDR2 as YYDKDF (reference sequence). The CDR3 is 13 residues long. The CDR3 here is CATSTDLGHEQFF. The CDR3 DNA reads as TGTGCCACCAGCACAGACCTGGGCCATGAGCAGTTCTTC.

This chain connects TRBV20-1 to TRBJ2-1; 9 bases map to TRBD2. The CDR3 length is 14 residues. CDR1 is DFQATT, CDR2 SNEGSKA, per germline (reference sequence). The J segment lost 3 bases and the V segment lost 7 bases, leaving 7 bases of the junction unmatched. The CDR3 region has the DNA TGCAGTGTCAGGCCGCGGGGGGGCTACAATGAGCAGTTCTTC. This codes for CSVRPRGGYNEQFF.

The table lists this clonotype with a few counts. The V gene is TRBV15, the J gene TRBJ1-3; a weak D match, TRBD1 (5 bases). This CDR3 is 14 amino acids long. Trimming removed 7 bases at V and 0 bases at J, with 10 bases between. Germline V gene lookup returns CDR1 LNHNV and CDR2 YYDKDF (reference sequence). CDR3 region: CATTEGNSGNTIYF. The CDR3 nucleotides read TGTGCCACCACCGAGGGGAACTCTGGAAACACCATATATTTT.

This rearrangement joins TRBV7-9 to TRBJ1-1; no reliable D call. Germline V gene lookup returns CDR1 SEHNR and CDR2 FQNEAQ (reference sequence). CDR3 length: 12 residues. The V end was cut by 2 bases, the J end by 4 bases, with 5 bases between. CDR3 in amino acids: CASSLKITEAFF. In DNA, the CDR3 is TGTGCCAGCAGCTTAAAAATCACTGAAGCTTTCTTT. Combining the CDR3 with reference TRBV7-9 and TRBJ1-1 gives the whole variable domain DTGVSQNPRHKITKRGQNVTFRCDPISEHNRLYWYRQTLGQGPEFLTYFQNEAQLEKSRLLSDRFSAERPKGSFSTLEIQRTEQGDSAMYLCASSLKITEAFFGQGTRLTVV.

In regard to this clonotype: Lacking the conserved final phenylalanine or tryptophan, this CDR3 likely reflects a read error. The chain has TRBV5-6 and TRBJ2-5, with D perhaps TRBD2 (5 bases). Germline V gene sequence: CDR1 SGHDT, CDR2 YYEEEE. This CDR3 spans 13 amino acids. The V end was cut by 2 bases, the J end by 7 bases, with 12 bases between. This chain's CDR3 is CASSFGSSGTQYL. In nucleotides, the CDR3 is TGTGCCAGCAGCTTTGGGTCGAGCGGGACCCAGTACCTC.

V and J are TRBV4-3 and TRBJ2-3; D is unresolved. CDR1 and CDR2 (germline): LGHNA, YSLEER. V shed 0 bases and J shed 6 bases, with 10 bases lying between them. CDR3 length equals 14 residues. This CDR3 is CASSQDSKPDTQYF. As DNA, the CDR3 is TGCGCCAGCAGCCAAGATTCCAAGCCGGATACGCAGTATTTT.

This clonotype was seen more than once but under ten times. This chain uses TRBV5-5 with TRBJ2-5; 7 nucleotides line up with TRBD2. Germline V gene data show CDR1 as SGHKS and CDR2 as YYEKEE (reference sequence). The CDR3 spans 18 residues. With V trimmed by 4 bases and J by 1 base, 16 bases remained unmatched. The CDR3 sequence is CASSLQIFEASGQETQYF. The CDR3 DNA reads TGTGCCAGCAGCCTACAAATCTTTGAGGCTAGCGGCCAAGAGACCCAGTACTTC.

This chain connects TRBV2 to TRBJ2-3; 7 nucleotides match TRBD1. Unmatched junction bases numbered 4, after V lost 6 bases and J lost 1 base. The CDR3 totals 14 residues. In germline, CDR1 is SNHLY, CDR2 FYNNEI. The CDR3 nucleotides are TGTGCCAGCAGAAACAGGGGACGCACAGATACGCAGTATTTT. Translation: CASRNRGRTDTQYF.

The chain carries TRBV29-1 and TRBJ2-5; tentatively, D is TRBD1 (5 bases). The DNA matches TRBJ2-1 better at its end, which makes the J call doubtful. Germline V lookup: CDR1 SQVTM, CDR2 ANQGSEA. The CDR3 length is 17 residues. DNA for the CDR3: TGCAGCGTTGACGATATAGACGACAGCCTCTCATACAATGAGCAGTTCTTC. Amino acid sequence: CSVDDIDDSLSYNEQFF.

This chain uses TRBV2 with TRBJ2-3; 10 positions match TRBD1. After removal of 6 bases from V and 3 bases from J, the junction contained 6 bases not matched to a gene. The CDR3 totals 15 residues. CDR1 is SNHLY and CDR2 is FYNNEI in the germline V gene. CDR3 sequence (DNA): TGTGCCAGCAGCAGAGGGACAGGGGTAACAGATACGCAGTATTTT. Its protein is CASSRGTGVTDTQYF.

A few counts support this clonotype. The chain has TRBV7-2 and TRBJ2-5; a possible D gene is TRBD2 (5 bases). V was clipped by 5 bases and J by 5 bases, with 18 bases between them. CDR1 and CDR2 from the germline V gene are SGHTA and FQGNSA. This CDR3 has 15 amino acids. The CDR3 loop reads CASSITGLPGETQYF. The CDR3 DNA reads as TGTGCCAGCAGCATCACGGGCCTCCCGGGGGAGACCCAGTACTTC.

The chain joins TRBV4-2 to TRBJ2-3; 8 bases are shared with TRBD2. CDR1 and CDR2 from the germline V gene are LGHNA and YNFKEQ. The CDR3 totals 15 residues. V lost 2 bases, J lost 5 bases, and 6 bases stayed unmatched. CDR3 DNA sequence: TGTGCCAGCAGCCAAACGGGGGGGCAAGGAGATACGCAGTATTTT. Protein: CASSQTGGQGDTQYF.